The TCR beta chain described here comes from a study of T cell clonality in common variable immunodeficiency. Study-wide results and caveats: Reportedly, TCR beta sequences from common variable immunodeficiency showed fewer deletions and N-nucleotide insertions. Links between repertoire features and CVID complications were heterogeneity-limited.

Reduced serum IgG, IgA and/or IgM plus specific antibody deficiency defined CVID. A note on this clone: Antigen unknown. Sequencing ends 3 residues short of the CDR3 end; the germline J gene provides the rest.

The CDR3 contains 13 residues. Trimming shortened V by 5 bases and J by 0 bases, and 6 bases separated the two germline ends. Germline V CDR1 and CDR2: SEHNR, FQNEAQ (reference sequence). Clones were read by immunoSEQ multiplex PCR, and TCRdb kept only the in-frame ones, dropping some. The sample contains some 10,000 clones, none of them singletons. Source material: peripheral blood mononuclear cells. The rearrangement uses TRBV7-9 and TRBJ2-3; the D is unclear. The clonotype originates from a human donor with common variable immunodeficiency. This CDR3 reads CASSPPSTDTQYF. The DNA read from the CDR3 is TGTGCCAGCAGCCCCCCTAGCACAGATACG.